This T cell receptor beta chain was sequenced for a study of Ad26.COV2.S vaccination and SARS-CoV-2 variants. Only in-frame clones appear in the TCRdb table, and some are missing; sequencing was by immunoSEQ multiplex PCR. The data show fewer than 400,000 clones, about 91% seen once. Specified treatment: over 15 received Ad26.COV2.S at low or high dose, single or two shots; roughly five received placebo; per-sample allocation not given. The samples were gathered on day 63 after the first injection of vaccine or placebo. Unmatched junction bases numbered 11, after V lost 5 bases and J lost 6 bases. The CDR3 sequence is 16 residues long. Germline values: CDR1 SEHNR, CDR2 FQNEAQ (reference sequence).

The chain has TRBV7-9 and TRBJ2-2; 8 nucleotides agree with TRBD1. The sample here was peripheral blood, taken in a trial of Ad26.COV2.S vaccine versus placebo. This TCR derives from a person aged 18 to 65 who received the Ad26.COV2.S COVID-19 vaccine or a placebo. CDR3 residues: CASSRLRGLSSGELFF. The CDR3 DNA is TGTGCCAGCAGCCGGCTCAGGGGGCTCTCGTCCGGGGAGCTGTTTTTT.